Listed here are 19 T cell receptor beta chains from one sample, sequenced in a study of T cell responses to AZD1222 COVID-19 vaccine. Using immunoSEQ multiplex PCR, the repertoire was profiled, and TCRdb retains in-frame clones only, with some absent. The sample lists 150,000 to 250,000 clones, 93% occurring once. Sample: peripheral blood, taken 28 days after the second AZD1222 dose. These receptors came from an adult who received the AZD1222 COVID-19 vaccine.

The V call is TRBV11-2, the J call TRBJ1-1; 7 positions match TRBD1. The CDR3 is 14 amino acids. Germline-derived CDR1 and CDR2 are SGHAT and FQNNGV. Trimming removed 6 bases from V and 0 bases from J; junction bases left unmatched: 4. This chain's CDR3 is CASSPGTVNTEAFF. The CDR3 nucleotides read TGTGCCAGCAGTCCCGGGACAGTGAACACTGAAGCTTTCTTT. Complete variable domain (other parts from reference TRBV11-2 and TRBJ1-1): EAGVAQSPRYKIIEKRQSVAFWCNPISGHATLYWYQQILGQGPKLLIQFQNNGVVDDSQLPKDRFSAERLKGVDSTLKIQPAKLEDSAVYLCASSPGTVNTEAFFGQGTRLTVV.

The chain recombines TRBV27 with TRBJ1-1, with TRBD1 matching 7 bases. J lost 0 bases, V lost 2 bases, and 9 bases had no gene match. Germline V gene sequence: CDR1 MNHEY, CDR2 SMNVEV (reference sequence). CDR3 length equals 17 residues. CDR3 nucleotides: TGTGCCAGCAGTTTAGCCAGGGGGTTTGGGATGAACACTGAAGCTTTCTTT. Its protein product is CASSLARGFGMNTEAFF.

The V call is TRBV6-4, the J call TRBJ2-2; no clear D gene. The germline V gene has CDR1 MRHNA and CDR2 SNTAGT. V was cut by 4 bases and J by 7 bases, with 10 bases left in between. The CDR3 consists of 13 residues. CDR3 sequence reads: CASSVNGYGELFF. CDR3 nucleotide sequence: TGTGCCAGCAGTGTCAATGGGTACGGGGAGCTGTTTTTT.

CDR3 bases: TGTGCCAGCCCGGACGGCTACAATGAGCAGTTCTTC. Protein sequence: CASPDGYNEQFF. The chain employs TRBV7-9 and TRBJ2-1; no reliable D call. The CDR3 is made up of 12 amino acids. V gave up 8 bases and J gave up 3 bases, with 8 bases separating them. Per germline, CDR1 SEHNR and CDR2 FQNEAQ (reference sequence).

The J gene is TRBJ1-1, the V gene TRBV27, with D maybe TRBD1 (5 bases). The length of the CDR3 is 13 residues. With 7 bases removed from V and 5 bases from J, the gap between germline ends came to 14 bases. Germline V lookup: CDR1 MNHEY, CDR2 SMNVEV (reference sequence). The CDR3 region is CASTPGGGTEAFF. The CDR3 DNA is TGTGCCAGCACCCCCGGGGGGGGGACTGAAGCTTTCTTT.

The chain combines TRBV2 with TRBJ2-7; D remains ambiguous. Germline V gene sequence: CDR1 SNHLY, CDR2 FYNNEI. The CDR3 spans 12 residues. Between the trimmed V and J ends, which lost 7 bases and 1 base, there was a span of 8 bases. The CDR3: CASIRDSYEQYF. DNA of the CDR3: TGTGCCAGCATTAGAGATTCCTACGAGCAGTACTTC.

This chain links TRBV4-2 with TRBJ1-4; TRBD1 matches at 12 bases. The V segment lost 0 bases and the J segment 7 bases; nucleotides outside the gene matches: 6. The CDR3 extends over 17 amino acids. The V gene's germline CDR1 is LGHNA and CDR2 YNFKEQ. This CDR3 is CASSQEGTGGPPEKLFF. CDR3 nucleotides: TGTGCCAGCAGCCAAGAAGGGACAGGGGGCCCACCTGAAAAACTGTTTTTT.

This sequence joins TRBV27 and TRBJ2-5; D remains unclear. Trimming took off 2 bases at V and 4 bases at J, with 5 bases between the two ends. From germline, CDR1 is MNHEY and CDR2 SMNVEV (reference sequence). The CDR3 is 12 residues long. The CDR3: CASSLLGETQYF. The CDR3, as DNA: TGTGCCAGCAGTTTACTAGGAGAGACCCAGTACTTC.

Note on this clone: Other DNA sequences in the same sample also yield this CDR3. The chain is built from TRBV4-3 and TRBJ2-1; TRBD2 matches 11 bases. V lost 2 bases and J lost 4; bases outside the gene matches: 1. CDR1 and CDR2 from the germline V gene are LGHNA and YSLEER. The CDR3 spans 15 residues. The CDR3: CASSQPSGGYNEQFF. The DNA of the CDR3 is TGCGCCAGCAGCCAACCTAGCGGGGGGTACAATGAGCAGTTCTTC.

This clone was picked up one time. The rearrangement uses TRBV7-2 and TRBJ2-1; D is perhaps TRBD2 (5 bases). This CDR3 is 14 amino acids long. Germline V gives CDR1 SGHTA, CDR2 FQGNSA. V was pared by 5 bases and J by 1 base, with 9 bases between. The CDR3 here is CASSPRGSYNEQFF. The DNA for the CDR3 is TGTGCCAGCAGCCCCCGGGGATCCTACAATGAGCAGTTCTTC. Drawing the rest from reference TRBV7-2 and TRBJ2-1, the complete variable domain is GAGVSQSPSNKVTEKGKDVELRCDPISGHTALYWYRQSLGQGLEFLIYFQGNSAPDKSGLPSDRFSAERTGGSVSTLTIQRTQQEDSAVYLCASSPRGSYNEQFFGPGTRLTVL.

CDR3 protein: CASMAPNTGELFF. As DNA, the CDR3 is TGTGCCAGCATGGCACCTAACACCGGGGAGCTGTTTTTT. This sequence joins TRBV6-5 and TRBJ2-2, with D hard to call. Germline loops: CDR1 MNHEY, CDR2 SVGAGI. The V gene lost 7 bases and the J gene lost 2 bases, with 8 bases spanning the gap. The CDR3 totals 13 residues.

The V gene is TRBV2, the J gene TRBJ2-3; a possible D gene is TRBD2 (5 bases). CDR1 SNHLY and CDR2 FYNNEI come from the germline V gene. The CDR3 sequence is 15 residues long. The V gene lost 5 bases and the J gene lost 0 bases, with 12 bases spanning the gap. The chain's CDR3 is CASSTRATSTDTQYF. The CDR3 DNA follows: TGTGCCAGCAGTACGAGGGCAACTAGCACAGATACGCAGTATTTT.

The chain couples TRBV6-2 or TRBV6-3 to TRBJ2-3, with D perhaps matching TRBD1 (6 bases). The V and J ends lost 4 bases and 4 bases respectively, with 18 bases between them. This CDR3 comprises 16 residues. Per the germline V gene, CDR1 is MNHEY and CDR2 is SVGEGT. CDR3 DNA: TGTGCCAGCAGTTCCTCGGGACACCGGAGATCAGATACGCAGTATTTT. Residues: CASSSSGHRRSDTQYF.

A note on this clone: The same CDR3 arises from other DNA sequences in this sample as well. The rearrangement uses TRBV30 and TRBJ1-5; D is undetermined. The V gene lost 5 bases and the J gene lost 7 bases, with 12 bases spanning the gap. The length of the CDR3 is 12 residues. CDR1 is GTSNPN, CDR2 SVGIG, per germline (reference sequence). This CDR3 is CAWGRVGQPQHF. The CDR3 DNA reads as TGTGCCTGGGGGCGAGTAGGCCAGCCCCAGCATTTT. The complete variable domain, with remaining parts taken from reference TRBV30 and TRBJ1-5, reads SQTIHQWPATLVQPVGSPLSLECTVEGTSNPNLYWYRQAAGRGLQLLFYSVGIGQISSEVPQNLSASRPQDRQFILSSKKLLLSDSGFYLCAWGRVGQPQHFGDGTRLSIL.

V is TRBV6-6 and J is TRBJ1-2; a possible D gene is TRBD1 (5 bases). This CDR3 has 15 amino acids. V was cut by 0 bases and J by 6 bases, with 14 bases left in between. The germline V gene has CDR1 MNHNY and CDR2 SVGAGI (reference sequence). The CDR3 DNA reads as TGTGCCAGCAGTTACTCTGGGACCTCGGGTGATGGCTACACCTTC. Residues: CASSYSGTSGDGYTF.

The V call is TRBV28, the J call TRBJ1-6; D is uncertain. Per the germline V gene, CDR1 is MDHEN and CDR2 is SYDVKM. With 2 bases removed from V and 8 bases from J, the gap between germline ends came to 16 bases. This CDR3 is built from 16 residues. The CDR3 nucleotides read TGTGCCAGCAGTTTAGGGGTCGGGAGGGAGGATTCACCCCTCCACTTT. Its protein product is CASSLGVGREDSPLHF. Full variable domain (missing parts from reference TRBV28 and TRBJ1-6): DVKVTQSSRYLVKRTGEKVFLECVQDMDHENMFWYRQDPGLGLRLIYFSYDVKMKEKGDIPEGYSVSREKKERFSLILESASTNQTSMYLCASSLGVGREDSPLHFGNGTRLTVT.

V gene TRBV11-1 combines with J gene TRBJ2-7, with 8 positions matching TRBD1. Germline lookup yields CDR1 SGHAT and CDR2 FQDESV (reference sequence). With 3 bases clipped from V and 7 bases from J, the junction kept 11 bases outside the gene matches. The CDR3 contains 15 residues. In nucleotides, the CDR3 is TGTGCCAGCAGCTTTAGTACAGGGGGATCGCAGGAGCAGTACTTC. It translates to CASSFSTGGSQEQYF.

The chain couples TRBV6-5 to TRBJ1-4; 7 positions agree with TRBD1. From germline, CDR1 is MNHEY and CDR2 SVGAGI. This CDR3 is built from 16 residues. The junction had 7 bases not matched to a gene; V was cut back by 4 bases and J by 2 bases. CDR3 sequence (DNA): TGTGCCAGCAGTTCCTTAGGGGGCCCCACTAATGAAAAACTGTTTTTT. Its protein is CASSSLGGPTNEKLFF.

The chain recombines TRBV19 with TRBJ1-5, with D possibly matching TRBD1 (5 bases). CDR3 length equals 14 residues. V was pared by 4 bases and J by 6 bases, with 13 bases between. CDR1 and CDR2 from the germline V gene are LNHDA and SQIVND (reference sequence). CDR3 region: CASSTQGWGQPQHF. The CDR3 coding sequence is TGTGCCAGTAGTACCCAGGGATGGGGTCAGCCCCAGCATTTT. The full variable domain, completed using reference TRBV19 and TRBJ1-5, is DGGITQSPKYLFRKEGQNVTLSCEQNLNHDAMYWYRQDPGQGLRLIYYSQIVNDFQKGDIAEGYSVSREKKESFPLTVTSAQKNPTAFYLCASSTQGWGQPQHFGDGTRLSIL.